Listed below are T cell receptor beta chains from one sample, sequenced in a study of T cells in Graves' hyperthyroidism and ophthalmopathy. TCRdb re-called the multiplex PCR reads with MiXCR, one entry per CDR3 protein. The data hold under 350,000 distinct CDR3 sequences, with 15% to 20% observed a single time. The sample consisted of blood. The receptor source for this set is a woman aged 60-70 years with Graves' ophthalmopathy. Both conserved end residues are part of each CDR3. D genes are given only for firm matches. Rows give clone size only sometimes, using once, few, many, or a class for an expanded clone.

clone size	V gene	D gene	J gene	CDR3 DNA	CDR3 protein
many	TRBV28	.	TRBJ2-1	TGTGCCAGCAGTTTTAGCGGAGGGGTCTACAATGAGCAGTTCTTC	CASSFSGGVYNEQFF
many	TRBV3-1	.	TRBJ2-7	TGTGCCAGCAGCCAATGGGGCGGGGGCAACTCCTACGAGCAGTACTTC	CASSQWGGGNSYEQYF
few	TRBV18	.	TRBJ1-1	TGTGCCAGCTCACCCCCGGACAGCCGGCGGGACACTGAAGCTTTCTTT	CASSPPDSRRDTEAFF
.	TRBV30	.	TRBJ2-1	TGTGCCTGGACACGTATAGTGGGAGGTTTCACTGAGCAGTTCTTC	CAWTRIVGGFTEQFF
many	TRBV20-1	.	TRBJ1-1	TGCAGTGCTAGAGATCGGTTTGGGGCTTTACACACTGAAGCTTTCTTT	CSARDRFGALHTEAFF
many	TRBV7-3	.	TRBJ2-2	TGTGCCAGCAGCTTAAGGGGTTCCGGGGAGCTGTTTTTT	CASSLRGSGELFF
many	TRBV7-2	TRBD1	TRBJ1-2	TGTGCCAGCAGCCTTCCAACAGGGGGCGATTATCACTATGGCTACACCTTC	CASSLPTGGDYHYGYTF
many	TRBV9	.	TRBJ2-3	TGTGCCAGCAGCGTAGTGTCCACTTACACAGATACGCAGTATTTT	CASSVVSTYTDTQYF
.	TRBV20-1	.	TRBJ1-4	TGCAGTGCTAGACGGGAGACTGCAACTAATGAAAAACTGTTTTTT	CSARRETATNEKLFF
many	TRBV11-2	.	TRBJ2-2	TGTGCCAGCAGCTTAGGGTTGAGGAAGAACACCGGGGAGCTGTTTTTT	CASSLGLRKNTGELFF
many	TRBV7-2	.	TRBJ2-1	TGTGCCAGCAGCTTATGGGGAGGGTTCGGGGGACAATACAATGAGCAGTTCTTC	CASSLWGGFGGQYNEQFF
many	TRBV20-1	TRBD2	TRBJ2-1	TGCAGTGCTCCAAACGGACTAGCCCTTAGGAATGAGCAGTTCTTC	CSAPNGLALRNEQFF
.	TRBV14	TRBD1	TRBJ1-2	TGTGCCAGCAGCCCTGAAAAGGACAGGGGGCGAAATGGCTACACCTTC	CASSPEKDRGRNGYTF
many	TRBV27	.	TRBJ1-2	TGTGCCAGCAGTTTACTTATAGGAGATGGCTACACCTTC	CASSLLIGDGYTF